This T cell receptor (beta chain) derives from a study of blood T cell repertoires in COVID-19. Per the authors' pipeline: Reference gene primer amplification in the assay estimated nucleated cell counts. Sequencing was performed with immunoSEQ multiplex PCR; in TCRdb, only in-frame clones are kept and a portion is missing. Clone size and the V and J calls come from that table; the DNA yielded D and trimming. Of about 340,000 clones listed, approximately 83% were seen once; the top ten hold around 4.5%. Enrolled through a virtual design, the participants were between roughly 18 and 100 years of age and came from about two dozen US areas. This CDR3 comprises 12 residues. Trimming shortened V by 4 bases and J by 9 bases, and 11 bases separated the two germline ends. In germline, CDR1 is SGDLS, CDR2 YYNGEE.

The TCR originated in a woman in her thirties or forties with acute COVID-19. The specimen was PBMCs or T cells enriched from blood (not recorded which). The chain couples TRBV9 to TRBJ2-1, with D maybe TRBD2 (6 bases). The CDR3 DNA reads TGTGCCAGCAGCCTAGAGGAGGGTGAGCAGTTCTTC. Translating it yields CASSLEEGEQFF.